This passage covers 21 T cell receptor beta chains from one sample sequenced in a study of a mutant IDH1 vaccine in newly diagnosed glioma. TCRdb's copy holds only in-frame clones and misses some; the assay was immunoSEQ multiplex PCR. The data hold 70,000 or so clones, with 85% to 90% observed a single time. Time point in this sample: week 35, safety follow-up. The investigators gave 300 ug of mutant IDH1 20-mer peptide in each vaccine dose, together with topical imiquimod. Their specific antigens are unknown. This material consisted of PBMCs, taken from a glioma patient whose treatment included an IDH1 peptide vaccine. The receptor set was obtained from a man younger than 45 with glioma.

This chain joins TRBV19 and TRBJ1-2, with TRBD1 matching over 7 bases. V gave up 8 bases and J gave up 8 bases; unmatched junction bases: 14. The CDR3 consists of 14 residues. CDR1 is LNHDA and CDR2 is SQIVND in the germline V gene (reference sequence). CDR3 residues: CASAKLQSDRGYTF. The CDR3 nucleotides are TGTGCCAGTGCTAAACTACAGTCGGACAGGGGCTACACCTTC.

The J gene is TRBJ2-1, the V gene TRBV2, with D hard to call. V was cut by 4 bases and J by 2 bases, with 9 bases left in between. CDR3 length equals 14 residues. Germline CDR1 SNHLY, CDR2 FYNNEI. The CDR3 here is CASSGGSPYNEQFF. CDR3 in DNA: TGTGCCAGCAGTGGAGGCTCTCCCTACAATGAGCAGTTCTTC.

This rearrangement joins TRBV6-1 to TRBJ2-1; D is unclear. Germline values: CDR1 MNHNS, CDR2 SASEGT. Trimming removed 1 base at V and 7 bases at J, with 11 bases between. CDR3 length equals 14 residues. The CDR3 coding sequence is TGTGCCAGCAGTGAAGTGGGCCTTGGAAATGAGCAGTTCTTC. Encoded protein: CASSEVGLGNEQFF.

The CDR3 loop is CASSRTDTGELFF. CDR3 nucleotides: TGCGCCAGCAGCAGGACGGACACCGGGGAGCTGTTTTTT. The chain is built from TRBV5-1 and TRBJ2-2; D unclear. V lost 4 bases, J lost 3 bases, and 7 bases lay in between. CDR3 length equals 13 residues. Germline CDR1 and CDR2: SGHRS and YFSETQ.

The CDR3 nucleotides are TGTGCCAGCAGTTACCCACTAGCGGGAGGCGAGCTTACGCAGTATTTT. Protein: CASSYPLAGGELTQYF. The rearrangement uses TRBV28 and TRBJ2-3; 12 bases match TRBD2. Germline V gene sequence: CDR1 MDHEN, CDR2 SYDVKM. The CDR3 loop spans 16 amino acids. The V gene end was trimmed by 4 bases and the J gene end by 8 bases; junction bases not matched to a gene: 10.

This clone was detected only once. The chain carries TRBV4-3 and TRBJ1-3; D is undetermined. This CDR3 is built from 15 residues. Germline-derived CDR1 and CDR2 are LGHNA and YSLEER. V was trimmed by 0 bases and J by 0 bases, leaving 6 bases between them. Here the CDR3 DNA reads TGCGCCAGCAGCCAAGATCGTTACTCTGGAAACACCATATATTTT. Translation gives CASSQDRYSGNTIYF.

The gene calls are TRBV11-2 and TRBJ1-2, with 8 nucleotides matching TRBD1. CDR3 length: 14 residues. Germline V CDR1 and CDR2: SGHAT, FQNNGV. V was pared by 5 bases and J by 5 bases, with 7 bases of the junction left unmatched. Here the CDR3 reads CASSPDRGLYGYTF. The CDR3 region has the DNA TGTGCCAGCAGCCCCGACAGGGGACTGTATGGCTACACCTTC.

The J gene is TRBJ2-7, the V gene TRBV30; 10 nucleotides line up with TRBD2. Per germline, CDR1 GTSNPN and CDR2 SVGIG (reference sequence). This CDR3 contains 14 residues. After removal of 3 bases from V and 3 bases from J, the junction contained 5 bases not matched to a gene. The CDR3 DNA follows: TGTGCCTGGAGCTCCGGGACTAGCGTCTACGAGCAGTACTTC. As protein: CAWSSGTSVYEQYF.

The rearrangement links TRBV28 to TRBJ2-1, with 9 bases fitting TRBD1. Germline V gene lookup returns CDR1 MDHEN and CDR2 SYDVKM. With V trimmed by 5 bases and J by 7 bases, 9 bases remained unmatched. This CDR3 region has 15 residues. The CDR3 sequence: CASSRTGALLNEQFF. The CDR3 coding sequence is TGTGCCAGCAGTCGGACAGGGGCTCTTTTAAATGAGCAGTTCTTC.

This chain connects TRBV7-2 to TRBJ2-1; 8 bases align to TRBD1. The CDR3 extends over 15 amino acids. Germline CDR1 is SGHTA and CDR2 is FQGNSA. The V segment lost 4 bases and the J segment 4 bases; nucleotides outside the gene matches: 6. CDR3 region: CASSSGQGRYNEQFF. The CDR3 DNA follows: TGTGCCAGCAGCTCCGGACAGGGAAGATACAATGAGCAGTTCTTC.

This clone was detected only a few times. The chain uses TRBV29-1 and TRBJ1-1; no clear D. Looked up from germline, CDR1 is SQVTM and CDR2 is ANQGSEA. This CDR3 contains 12 residues. V was clipped by 7 bases and J by 0 bases, with 9 bases between them. The DNA for the CDR3 is TGCAGCGCTGGAGGGTTGAACACTGAAGCTTTCTTT. This sequence encodes CSAGGLNTEAFF.

The V and J genes are TRBV5-1 and TRBJ2-1; 7 bases line up with TRBD1. Germline V gene data show CDR1 as SGHRS and CDR2 as YFSETQ. The CDR3 is 14 amino acids. The J segment lost 8 bases and the V segment lost 4 bases, leaving 9 bases of the junction unmatched. CDR3: CASSPWAGGYEQFF. The CDR3, as DNA: TGCGCCAGCAGCCCCTGGGCAGGGGGTTATGAGCAGTTCTTC. Combining the CDR3 with reference TRBV5-1 and TRBJ2-1 gives the whole variable domain KAGVTQTPRYLIKTRGQQVTLSCSPISGHRSVSWYQQTPGQGLQFLFEYFSETQRNKGNFPGRFSGRQFSNSRSEMNVSTLELGDSALYLCASSPWAGGYEQFFGPGTRLTVL.

Points on this clone: At one of its ends the junction is not consistent with the germline gene, which may arise from a read error. This rearrangement joins TRBV19 to TRBJ1-1, with D possibly being TRBD1 (5 bases). Germline CDR1 reads LNHDA; CDR2 reads SQIVND (reference sequence). The CDR3 has 11 amino acids. The chain's CDR3 is CASKGNSEAFF. The CDR3 region has the DNA TGTGCCAGTAAGGGGAACTCTGAAGCTTTCTTT.

The J gene is TRBJ2-3, the V gene TRBV11-3; perhaps TRBD1 as D (6 bases). This CDR3 has 14 residues. CDR1 SGHNT and CDR2 YENEEA come from the germline V gene. V lost 5 bases and J lost 0, with 9 bases in between. The CDR3 loop reads CASSRGQSTDTQYF. The CDR3 DNA is TGTGCCAGCAGCCGCGGACAGAGCACAGATACGCAGTATTTT.

This clone was seen only once. The CDR3 spells CASSVDGALNEQYF. In DNA form, the CDR3 reads TGTGCCAGCAGCGTAGATGGAGCGTTAAACGAGCAGTACTTC. The chain is built from TRBV9 and TRBJ2-7; no clear D gene. Germline V gene data show CDR1 as SGDLS and CDR2 as YYNGEE. The germline V and J ends were trimmed by 0 bases and 5 bases, with 12 bases remaining between them. The CDR3 is 14 residues long.

The chain employs TRBV27 and TRBJ2-5, with TRBD2 as a possible D gene (5 bases). Looked up from germline, CDR1 is MNHEY and CDR2 is SMNVEV (reference sequence). The CDR3 consists of 13 residues. The germline V and J ends were trimmed by 4 bases and 5 bases, with 11 bases remaining between them. The DNA of the CDR3 is TGTGCCAGCAGTTCATCTAGGGAGGAGACCCAGTACTTC. Its protein is CASSSSREETQYF.

This clone has only one observation. This rearrangement joins TRBV15 to TRBJ1-2; D is undetermined. Trimming took off 1 base at V and 8 bases at J, with 8 bases between the two ends. The CDR3 extends over 12 amino acids. Germline V CDR1 and CDR2: LNHNV, YYDKDF (reference sequence). CDR3 loop: CATSRATGGYTF. The DNA for the CDR3 is TGTGCCACCAGCAGAGCCACGGGGGGCTACACCTTC.

The gene calls are TRBV7-9 and TRBJ2-3; the D is unclear. This CDR3 is built from 13 residues. V was cut by 6 bases and J by 2 bases, with 9 bases left in between. The V gene's germline CDR1 is SEHNR and CDR2 FQNEAQ (reference sequence). CDR3 sequence: CASRLKTTDTQYF. CDR3 DNA: TGTGCCAGCAGACTGAAAACCACAGATACGCAGTATTTT.

The chain employs TRBV6-1 and TRBJ2-5; 10 bases match TRBD2. The ends lost 7 bases at V and 5 bases at J; junction bases unmatched: 10. Germline CDR1 is MNHNS and CDR2 is SASEGT. The CDR3 contains 15 residues. The DNA of the CDR3 is TGTGCCAGCACTCCCCTAGCGGGAGAGGTCGAGACCCAGTACTTC. Its protein is CASTPLAGEVETQYF.

The rearrangement links TRBV7-2 to TRBJ1-2; no firm D call. Germline V gene lookup returns CDR1 SGHTA and CDR2 FQGNSA. V shed 1 base and J shed 4 bases, with 13 bases lying between them. This CDR3 region has 15 residues. The CDR3 loop is CASSLEGDLVYGYTF. DNA for the CDR3: TGTGCCAGCAGCTTAGAGGGCGACTTGGTCTATGGCTACACCTTC.

This chain connects TRBV18 to TRBJ1-2; D perhaps matches TRBD1 (5 bases). Germline CDR1 reads KGHSH; CDR2 reads LQKENI. V lost 0 bases, J lost 0 bases, and 14 bases lay in between. This CDR3 has 17 amino acids. CDR3 region: CASSPPGGRHSNYGYTF. As DNA, the CDR3 is TGTGCCAGCTCACCACCGGGGGGACGCCACTCTAACTATGGCTACACCTTC.